This T cell receptor beta chain is from a study of technical replicates of blood from a few donors (dated by TCRdb to the late 2010s). The germline V gene (reference sequence) provides CDR1 SGHNT and CDR2 YYREEE. Spanning cysteine to phenylalanine, the CDR3 consists of 14 amino acids. Here the CDR3 DNA is all that survives: 42 bases in frame from base 1. From V the trimming removes 4 bases and from J it removes 4 bases, while the gene matches leave 7 bases of the junction unaccounted for. Libraries were prepared through the immunoSEQ multiplex PCR assay. The table was pulled from immuneACCESS by TCRdb, which kept in-frame rearrangements only. Such tables lose some clones; where checked, under half of the loss comes from unresolved V genes, and the rest has no known cause. The sample table records more than 65,000 clones; approximately 97% of these occur just once. Clones ranked in the top ten supply approximately 0.3% of the sample.

This clone has just one count. The specificity of this receptor is unknown. The input lacks base qualities; no much larger clone sits a single base away. This TCR derives from a human donor in good health. The chain uses TRBV5-4 and TRBJ2-7; the junction holds 8 bases that match TRBD2. The sample consisted of T cells isolated from PBMCs. The DNA sequence reads TGTGCCAGCAGCATAGCGGGACCGTATTACGAGCAGTACTTC. It translates to CASSIAGPYYEQYF. Supplemented by the reference TRBV5-4 and TRBJ2-7 proteins around the CDR3, the complete variable domain is ETGVTQSPTHLIKTRGQQVTLRCSSQSGHNTVSWYQQALGQGPQFIFQYYREEENGRGNFPPRFSGLQFPNYSSELNVNALELDDSALYLCASSIAGPYYEQYFGPGTRLTVT.